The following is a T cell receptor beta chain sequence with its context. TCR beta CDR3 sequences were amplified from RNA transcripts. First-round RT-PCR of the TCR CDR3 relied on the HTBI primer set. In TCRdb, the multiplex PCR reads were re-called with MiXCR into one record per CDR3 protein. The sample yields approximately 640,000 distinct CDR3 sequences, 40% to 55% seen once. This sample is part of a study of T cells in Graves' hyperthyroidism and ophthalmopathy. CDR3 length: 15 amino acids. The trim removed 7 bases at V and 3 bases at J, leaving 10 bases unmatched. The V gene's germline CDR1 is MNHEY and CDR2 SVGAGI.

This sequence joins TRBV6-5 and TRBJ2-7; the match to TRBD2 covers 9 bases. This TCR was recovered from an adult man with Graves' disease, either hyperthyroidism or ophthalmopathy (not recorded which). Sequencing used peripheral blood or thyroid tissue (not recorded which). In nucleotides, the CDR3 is TGTGCCAGCATCGAAAACCTAGCGGGATACTACGAGCAGTACTTC. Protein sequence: CASIENLAGYYEQYF.